This TCR beta chain was obtained from a study of cytomegalovirus exposure and HLA in healthy donors. The V gene end was trimmed by 5 bases and the J gene end by 8 bases; junction bases not matched to a gene: 8. Germline V gene data show CDR1 as LNHDA and CDR2 as SQIVND (reference sequence). The CDR3 loop spans 14 amino acids. Note on this clone: Antigen: not known.

PCR primers comprised 60 Vbeta and 13 Jbeta primers. Only in-frame clones appear in the TCRdb table, and some are missing; sequencing was by immunoSEQ multiplex PCR. The sample lists hundreds of thousands of clones, around 80% occurring once. Study-wide results and limits: Most of the TCR beta V segments (in an earlier analysis) were productive either about 90% or about 30% of the time. In a later analysis, TCR beta V- and J-gene trimming was associated with a missense DCLRE1C variant. Later analysis showed most CMV-associated TCR beta chains appearing HLA-restricted. Most TCR sequences showed up rarely, but some public TCRs showed up in many donors.

The TCR was taken from a boy between 10 and 17 years old in good health and CMV-seronegative. The gene calls are TRBV19 and TRBJ2-4; 8 bases match TRBD2. The sequenced material came from PBMCs. The chain's CDR3 is CASSLGGTRDIQYF. CDR3 nucleotide sequence: TGTGCCAGTAGTCTGGGAGGGACTAGGGACATTCAGTACTTC.